This T cell receptor beta chain is from a study of T cells in localized non-small cell lung cancer. Profiling relied on immunoSEQ multiplex PCR, and the TCRdb table lists in-frame clones only, not all of them. The sample includes 70,000 to 95,000 clones, approximately 90% of them seen just once. This clonotype originated in a woman aged 35 to 75 with stage II squamous cell lung carcinoma. Sequences were derived from PBMCs, sampled before any cancer treatment.

The CDR3 coding sequence is TGTGCCAGTAGTATAGCGGACAGGGTCGGTCAGCCCCAGCATTTT. Residues: CASSIADRVGQPQHF. V usage is TRBV19 and J usage is TRBJ1-5, with 8 bases matching TRBD1. In germline, CDR1 is LNHDA, CDR2 SQIVND (reference sequence). The CDR3 contains 15 residues. The J segment lost 6 bases and the V segment lost 1 base, leaving 5 bases of the junction unmatched.